Presented here are 25 T cell receptor beta chains from one specimen sequenced in a study of T-cell reconstitution after alpha-beta-depleted transplantation in children. Preparing the TCRbeta library involved the use of unique molecular identifiers. TCRdb fed the PCR reads into MiXCR, producing one record per CDR3 protein. Among a few hundred thousand distinct CDR3 sequences, roughly 18% were seen once, and the ten largest hold about 3.1%. Sequenced here: PBMCs from the stem cell graft donor, sampled from the stem cell graft. These receptor sequences come from a human donor who donated a stem cell graft to a child with acute lymphoblastic leukemia.

In its sample, this clonotype was seen a few times. The J gene is TRBJ1-1, the V gene TRBV5-1, with 8 bases fitting TRBD1. Germline loops: CDR1 SGHRS, CDR2 YFSETQ. Trimming took 4 bases from V and 4 from J; bases not matched to a gene: 12. The CDR3 has 16 amino acids. The CDR3 coding sequence is TGCGCCAGCAGCGCGGCCGGGACAGGAGATGGCACTGAAGCTTTCTTT. Translating gives CASSAAGTGDGTEAFF.

In its sample, this clonotype was seen many times. The chain couples TRBV29-1 to TRBJ1-4; TRBD1 might be the D (5 bases). The CDR3 is made up of 16 amino acids. Trimming left V 5 bases short and J 5 bases short, with 21 bases between. The germline V gene has CDR1 SQVTM and CDR2 ANQGSEA. In DNA form, the CDR3 reads TGCAGCGTTCGCCGGGACGGCTCCTCAGGCAATGAAAAACTGTTTTTT. Protein sequence: CSVRRDGSSGNEKLFF.

The CDR3 loop reads CASSFRPRGLTDTQYF. Written as DNA, the CDR3 is TGTGCCAGCAGCTTCCGACCGAGGGGTCTCACAGATACGCAGTATTTT. The chain is built from TRBV7-3 and TRBJ2-3; tentatively, D is TRBD1 or TRBD2 (5 bases each). CDR3 length equals 16 residues. Germline V gives CDR1 SGHTA, CDR2 FQGTGA. V was clipped by 3 bases and J by 2 bases, with 15 bases between them.

This clonotype was recorded many times. DNA for the CDR3: TGTGCCAGCAGCTTATTACCCGGGACTAGCGAGCAGTACTTC. Its translation: CASSLLPGTSEQYF. V and J are TRBV7-3 and TRBJ2-7; 8 positions match TRBD2. The CDR3 totals 14 residues. CDR1 and CDR2 (germline): SGHTA, FQGTGA. Losses at the gene ends were 2 bases for V and 6 bases for J; bases not matched to a gene: 6.

This clonotype was seen a handful of times. The J gene is TRBJ2-3, the V gene TRBV5-1, with D uncertain. CDR3 length equals 14 residues. CDR1 is SGHRS, CDR2 YFSETQ, per germline. Trimming pared 0 bases from V and 2 bases from J, leaving 7 bases between. In nucleotides, the CDR3 is TGCGCCAGCAGCTTGGAACGGATCACAGATACGCAGTATTTT. As protein: CASSLERITDTQYF.

This clonotype has a count of ten or more. This chain joins TRBV29-1 and TRBJ2-7, with TRBD1 identical over 7 bases. Germline CDR1 and CDR2: SQVTM and ANQGSEA. After removal of 6 bases from V and 0 bases from J, the junction contained 5 bases not matched to a gene. The CDR3 is 13 amino acids. The CDR3: CSVCRQGSYEQYF. CDR3 bases: TGCAGCGTCTGCCGACAGGGCTCCTACGAGCAGTACTTC.

This clonotype has just a few counts. The chain has TRBV20-1 and TRBJ2-3; D gene unclear. Germline-derived CDR1 and CDR2 are DFQATT and SNEGSKA (reference sequence). The CDR3 is 13 residues long. V lost 4 bases and J 4 bases, leaving 12 bases between the germline ends. The CDR3 bases are TGCAGTGCTACGGCTAGAGTCCCAGATACGCAGTATTTT. Encoded protein: CSATARVPDTQYF.

This sequence joins TRBV3-1 and TRBJ1-1, with unresolved D. This CDR3 has 18 amino acids. The germline V gene has CDR1 LGHDT and CDR2 YNNKEL (reference sequence). V lost 0 bases and J 0 bases, leaving 17 bases between the germline ends. The CDR3 is CASSQDWAAGLMNTEAFF. CDR3 nucleotides: TGTGCCAGCAGCCAAGACTGGGCCGCTGGTCTCATGAACACTGAAGCTTTCTTT.

This chain connects TRBV12-5 to TRBJ1-3; 7 bases align to TRBD1. CDR1 is LGHNT, CDR2 FRNRAP, per germline. This CDR3 has 18 residues. V gave up 0 bases and J gave up 0 bases; unmatched junction bases: 8. CDR3 in DNA: TGTGCTAGTGGTTTGGTATTGGGGGACAGTTTCTCTGGAAACACCATATATTTT. Translating it yields CASGLVLGDSFSGNTIYF.

This clonotype was found a few times. V is TRBV18 and J is TRBJ1-5; D uncertain. The ends were cut back, 1 base at V and 3 bases at J, with 13 bases in the middle. This CDR3 is built from 16 residues. Germline V gene lookup returns CDR1 KGHSH and CDR2 LQKENI. CDR3 in amino acids: CASSPQSRTLNQPQHF. As DNA, the CDR3 is TGTGCCAGCTCACCACAGTCTCGGACTCTCAATCAGCCCCAGCATTTT.

The chain links TRBV6-1 to TRBJ2-1, with a possible D match to TRBD1 (5 bases). V was clipped by 2 bases and J by 4 bases, with 9 bases between them. The CDR3 runs 14 residues. Per germline, CDR1 MNHNS and CDR2 SASEGT. CDR3 sequence reads: CASSEQGPYNEQFF. The CDR3 DNA reads as TGTGCCAGCAGTGAACAGGGTCCTTACAATGAGCAGTTCTTC.

The rearrangement links TRBV27 to TRBJ2-7; D tentatively reads TRBD1 or TRBD2 (6 bases each). Deletions cut 6 bases from V and 5 bases from J, with 20 bases between. CDR1 is MNHEY and CDR2 is SMNVEV in the germline V gene (reference sequence). This CDR3 is 15 amino acids long. The CDR3 region is CASSLRGVPGDEQYF. The CDR3 DNA reads as TGTGCCAGCAGCCTCCGCGGGGTCCCAGGGGACGAGCAGTACTTC.

This clonotype was found a few times. V usage is TRBV5-1 and J usage is TRBJ2-7; 9 nucleotides agree with TRBD1. With 4 bases clipped from V and 5 bases from J, the junction kept 10 bases outside the gene matches. The CDR3 runs to 15 residues. In germline, CDR1 is SGHRS, CDR2 YFSETQ. CDR3 in DNA: TGCGCCAGCAGCCCTCTGACAGGGGGGCTCCACGAGCAGTACTTC. Its translation: CASSPLTGGLHEQYF.

The chain uses TRBV5-1 and TRBJ1-1; D is unclear. The V end was cut by 4 bases, the J end by 0 bases, with 13 bases between. The CDR3 is 15 amino acids. Germline loops: CDR1 SGHRS, CDR2 YFSETQ. The CDR3 loop reads CASSESSMMNTEAFF. For the CDR3, the DNA is TGCGCCAGCAGCGAATCGTCTATGATGAACACTGAAGCTTTCTTT. Supplemented by reference TRBV5-1 and TRBJ1-1, the full variable domain reads KAGVTQTPRYLIKTRGQQVTLSCSPISGHRSVSWYQQTPGQGLQFLFEYFSETQRNKGNFPGRFSGRQFSNSRSEMNVSTLELGDSALYLCASSESSMMNTEAFFGQGTRLTVV.

The chain uses TRBV5-1 and TRBJ2-1; 11 nucleotides match TRBD2. With V trimmed by 2 bases and J by 6 bases, 10 bases remained unmatched. Germline CDR1 reads SGHRS; CDR2 reads YFSETQ. The CDR3 loop spans 17 amino acids. CDR3 region: CASSFPSRLAGGNEQFF. CDR3 DNA sequence: TGCGCCAGCAGCTTCCCCTCGAGGCTAGCGGGAGGCAATGAGCAGTTCTTC.

This clonotype was recorded a few times. V gene TRBV7-9 combines with J gene TRBJ2-2, with a possible D match to TRBD2 (6 bases). V was clipped by 5 bases and J by 11 bases, with 21 bases between them. Per the germline V gene, CDR1 is SEHNR and CDR2 is FQNEAQ (reference sequence). There are 15 residues in the CDR3. The CDR3 here is CASSQSSPGEDELFF. Here the CDR3 DNA reads TGTGCCAGCAGCCAGTCCAGCCCGGGAGAGGATGAGCTGTTTTTT.

The chain employs TRBV30 and TRBJ2-2, with 10 bases fitting TRBD2. This CDR3 has 13 residues. Trimming removed 6 bases from V and 5 bases from J; junction bases left unmatched: 3. CDR1 is GTSNPN and CDR2 is SVGIG in the germline V gene (reference sequence). This CDR3 is CACVGLATGELFF. Written as DNA, the CDR3 is TGTGCCTGTGTGGGACTAGCGACCGGGGAGCTGTTTTTT.

This clonotype came up a few times. The chain is built from TRBV4-1 and TRBJ1-1, with D maybe TRBD1 (5 bases). The V and J ends lost 0 bases and 4 bases respectively, with 9 bases between them. The CDR3 runs 14 residues. The germline V gene encodes CDR1 MGHRA and CDR2 YSYEKL. The CDR3 sequence is CASSQDAGGTEAFF. For the CDR3, the DNA is TGCGCCAGCAGCCAAGATGCCGGGGGCACTGAAGCTTTCTTT.

The rearrangement joins TRBV5-1 to TRBJ2-7; 11 bases align to TRBD2. Germline V gene sequence: CDR1 SGHRS, CDR2 YFSETQ. The CDR3 covers 18 residues. V lost 1 base, J lost 0 bases, and 9 bases stayed unmatched. The CDR3 DNA reads TGCGCCAGCAGCTTGTGGGCTAGCGGGAGGCAGAGCTCCTACGAGCAGTACTTC. Translation gives CASSLWASGRQSSYEQYF.

V is TRBV19 and J is TRBJ2-5, with 8 bases that match TRBD2. The CDR3 contains 16 residues. Germline V lookup: CDR1 LNHDA, CDR2 SQIVND (reference sequence). The trim removed 6 bases at V and 2 bases at J, leaving 11 bases unmatched. The CDR3 loop reads CASSPSGLGSQETQYF. CDR3 sequence (DNA): TGTGCCAGTAGCCCATCGGGACTAGGGTCGCAAGAGACCCAGTACTTC.

This clonotype was seen repeatedly, ten times or more. V and J are TRBV20-1 and TRBJ2-2; no reliable D call. The germline CDR1 and CDR2 sequences are DFQATT and SNEGSKA (reference sequence). Trimming pared 2 bases from V and 2 bases from J, leaving 9 bases between. The CDR3 spans 14 residues. The CDR3 loop is CSARTGRNTGELFF. In DNA, the CDR3 is TGCAGTGCTAGAACCGGCCGTAACACCGGGGAGCTGTTTTTT.

This clonotype turned up a few times. The chain has TRBV5-1 and TRBJ1-6; D is unresolved. The CDR3 has 16 residues. CDR1 and CDR2 (germline): SGHRS, YFSETQ. The ends were cut back, 0 bases at V and 4 bases at J, with 11 bases in the middle. The CDR3 DNA reads as TGCGCCAGCAGCTTGGCGGGGATCCGGTATAATTCACCCCTCCACTTT. Its protein product is CASSLAGIRYNSPLHF.

The rearrangement uses TRBV7-9 and TRBJ2-5; TRBD2 agrees at 12 bases. The CDR3 sequence is 16 residues long. CDR1 and CDR2 (germline): SEHNR, FQNEAQ (reference sequence). Trimming at V came to 7 bases and at J to 3 bases, leaving 9 bases not matched to a gene. The CDR3 coding sequence is TGTGCCAGCAACGACGGACTAGCGGGACCCGAAGAGACCCAGTACTTC. This translates into CASNDGLAGPEETQYF.

This rearrangement joins TRBV27 to TRBJ2-5, with 7 bases matching TRBD1. V lost 5 bases, J lost 7 bases, and 16 bases stayed unmatched. This CDR3 spans 16 amino acids. Germline V gene sequence: CDR1 MNHEY, CDR2 SMNVEV (reference sequence). The CDR3 DNA follows: TGTGCCAGCAGTCAATACGTTTCAGGGGGACCGGGGACCCAGTACTTC. It is translated as CASSQYVSGGPGTQYF.

The rearrangement joins TRBV27 to TRBJ2-4; D could derive from TRBD1 or TRBD2 (5 bases each). The CDR3 sequence is 16 residues long. Per the germline V gene, CDR1 is MNHEY and CDR2 is SMNVEV (reference sequence). The V gene lost 6 bases and the J gene lost 1 base, with 16 bases spanning the gap. CDR3 protein: CASRSFLREAKNIQYF. In DNA, the CDR3 is TGTGCCAGCAGGTCCTTCCTCAGGGAGGCCAAAAACATTCAGTACTTC.